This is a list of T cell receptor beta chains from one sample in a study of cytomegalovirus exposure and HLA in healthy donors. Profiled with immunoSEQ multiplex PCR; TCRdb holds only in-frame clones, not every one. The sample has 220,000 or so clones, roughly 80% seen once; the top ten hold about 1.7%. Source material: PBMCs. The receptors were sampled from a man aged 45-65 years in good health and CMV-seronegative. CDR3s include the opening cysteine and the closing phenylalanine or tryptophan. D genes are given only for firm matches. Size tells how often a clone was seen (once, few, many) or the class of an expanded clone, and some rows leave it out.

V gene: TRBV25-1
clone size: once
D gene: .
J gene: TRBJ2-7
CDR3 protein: CASSGFDRSREQYF
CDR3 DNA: TGTGCCAGCAGTGGGTTCGACAGGTCCCGCGAGCAGTACTTC

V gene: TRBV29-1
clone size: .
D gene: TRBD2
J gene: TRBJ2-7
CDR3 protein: CSVEGEGPYEQYF
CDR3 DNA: TGCAGCGTTGAGGGGGAGGGCCCCTACGAGCAGTACTTC

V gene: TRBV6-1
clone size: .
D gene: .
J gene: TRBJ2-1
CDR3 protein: CASRIGQRTYNEQFF
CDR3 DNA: TGTGCCAGCCGTATCGGACAGCGAACCTACAATGAGCAGTTCTTC

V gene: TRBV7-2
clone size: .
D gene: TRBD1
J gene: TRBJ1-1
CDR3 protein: CASSSQGQGIHTEAFF
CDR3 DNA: TGTGCCAGCAGCTCCCAAGGACAGGGGATACACACTGAAGCTTTCTTT

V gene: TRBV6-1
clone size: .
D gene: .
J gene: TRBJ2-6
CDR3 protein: CASQEGSGANVLTF
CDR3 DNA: TGTGCCAGCCAGGAGGGCTCTGGGGCCAACGTCCTGACTTTC

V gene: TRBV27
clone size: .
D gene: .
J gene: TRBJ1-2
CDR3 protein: CASSSRDKGSYGYTF
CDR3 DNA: TGTGCCAGCAGTTCCCGGGACAAAGGATCCTATGGCTACACCTTC

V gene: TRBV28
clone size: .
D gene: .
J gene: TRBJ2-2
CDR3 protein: CASSEAGVTGELFF
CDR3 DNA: TGTGCCAGCAGTGAAGCAGGGGTCACCGGGGAGCTGTTTTTT

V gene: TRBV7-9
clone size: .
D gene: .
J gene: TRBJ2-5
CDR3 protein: CASREGRQETQYF
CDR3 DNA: TGTGCCAGCAGAGAGGGCCGGCAAGAGACCCAGTACTTC

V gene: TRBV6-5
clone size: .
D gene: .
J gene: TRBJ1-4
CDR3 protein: CASSYSATTNEKLFF
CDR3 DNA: TGTGCCAGCAGTTACTCCGCGACAACTAATGAAAAACTGTTTTTT

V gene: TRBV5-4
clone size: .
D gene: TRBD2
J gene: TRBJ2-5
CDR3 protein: CASSIPGGGETQYF
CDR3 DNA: TGTGCCAGCAGTATCCCGGGGGGGGGTGAGACCCAGTACTTC

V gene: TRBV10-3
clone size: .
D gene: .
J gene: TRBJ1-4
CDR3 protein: CAISESASTNEKLFF
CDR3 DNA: TGTGCCATCAGTGAGTCGGCATCAACTAATGAAAAACTGTTTTTT

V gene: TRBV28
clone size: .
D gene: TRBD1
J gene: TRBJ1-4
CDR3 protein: CASSFPIGTGTHEKLFF
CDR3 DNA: TGTGCCAGCAGTTTCCCAATTGGGACAGGGACTCATGAAAAACTGTTTTTT

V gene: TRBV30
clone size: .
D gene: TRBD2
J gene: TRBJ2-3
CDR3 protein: CAWSVGLAGADTQYF
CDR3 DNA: TGTGCCTGGAGTGTAGGACTAGCGGGAGCAGATACGCAGTATTTT

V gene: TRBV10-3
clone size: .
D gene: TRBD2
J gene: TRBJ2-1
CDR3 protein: CAIGPGGKYNEQFF
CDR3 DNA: TGTGCCATCGGGCCGGGGGGGAAATACAATGAGCAGTTCTTC

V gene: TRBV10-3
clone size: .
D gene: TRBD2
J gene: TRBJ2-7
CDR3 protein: CAIGWGGTSSYEQYF
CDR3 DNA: TGTGCCATTGGGTGGGGGGGGACCAGCTCCTACGAGCAGTACTTC